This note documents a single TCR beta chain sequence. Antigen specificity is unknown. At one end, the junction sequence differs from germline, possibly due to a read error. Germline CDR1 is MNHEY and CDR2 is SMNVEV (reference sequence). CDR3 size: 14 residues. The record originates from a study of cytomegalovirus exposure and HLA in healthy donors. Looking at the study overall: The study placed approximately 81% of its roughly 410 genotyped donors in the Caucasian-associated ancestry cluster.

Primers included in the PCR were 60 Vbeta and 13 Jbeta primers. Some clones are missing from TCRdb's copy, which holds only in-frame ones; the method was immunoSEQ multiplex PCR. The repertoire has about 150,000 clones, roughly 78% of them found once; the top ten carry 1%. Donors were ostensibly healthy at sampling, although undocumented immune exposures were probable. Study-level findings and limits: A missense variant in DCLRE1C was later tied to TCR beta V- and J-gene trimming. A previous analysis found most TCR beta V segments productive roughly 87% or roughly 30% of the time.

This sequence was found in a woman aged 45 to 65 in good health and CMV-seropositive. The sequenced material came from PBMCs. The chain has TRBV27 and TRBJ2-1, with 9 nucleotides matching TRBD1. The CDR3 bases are TGTGCCAGCAGTTTAGGGACAGGGTACATTGAGCAGTTCTTC. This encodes CASSLGTGYIEQFF.